Each of the 15 T cell receptor beta chains below was sequenced from the same sample in a study of T cell responses to AZD1222 COVID-19 vaccine. This table comes from immunoSEQ multiplex PCR, and its TCRdb copy is limited to in-frame clones, with some not included. Among about 150,000 clones listed, approximately 90% were seen once. This specimen consisted of peripheral blood, obtained on day 0 of AZD1222 vaccination. The receptors originated from an adult in good health.

This clone showed up just once. The chain employs TRBV28 and TRBJ2-3; D could derive from TRBD1 or TRBD2 (5 bases each). The germline V gene encodes CDR1 MDHEN and CDR2 SYDVKM. The CDR3 sequence is 14 residues long. V was trimmed by 6 bases and J by 3 bases, leaving 13 bases between them. CDR3 sequence: CASRGWDPTDTQYF. In DNA form, the CDR3 reads TGTGCCAGCAGGGGATGGGACCCTACAGATACGCAGTATTTT.

This clone was seen more than once but under ten times. The chain joins TRBV4-3 to TRBJ1-1; possible D gene TRBD1, 6 bases. CDR3 length: 15 amino acids. V was clipped by 0 bases and J by 1 base, with 9 bases between them. The germline CDR1 and CDR2 sequences are LGHNA and YSLEER. In nucleotides, the CDR3 is TGCGCCAGCAGCCAAGATTGGGACAAGAACACTGAAGCTTTCTTT. Residues: CASSQDWDKNTEAFF.

The chain employs TRBV7-8 and TRBJ2-2; D is undetermined. V lost 5 bases, J lost 0 bases, and 16 bases lay in between. Germline V gene lookup returns CDR1 SGHVS and CDR2 FQNEAQ. CDR3 length: 17 amino acids. CDR3 sequence: CASSPSLGFANTGELFF. The CDR3 DNA is TGTGCCAGCAGCCCGTCACTCGGGTTCGCGAACACCGGGGAGCTGTTTTTT.

A single count supports this clone. V is TRBV7-6 and J is TRBJ1-1; tentative D call: TRBD1 (5 bases). Trimming cost V 3 bases and J 1 base, with 12 bases left between them. Germline lookup yields CDR1 SGHVS and CDR2 FNYEAQ. This CDR3 is built from 15 residues. This CDR3 reads CASSLEGSPNTEAFF. The CDR3 bases are TGTGCCAGCAGCTTGGAGGGGTCTCCGAACACTGAAGCTTTCTTT.

This chain connects TRBV5-1 to TRBJ1-1, with a possible D match to TRBD1 (6 bases). Germline V gene data show CDR1 as SGHRS and CDR2 as YFSETQ. The CDR3 is 15 amino acids. Trimming left V 2 bases short and J 1 base short, with 12 bases between. CDR3 sequence reads: CASSLGGGTNTEAFF. Written as DNA, the CDR3 is TGCGCCAGCAGCTTAGGAGGGGGAACGAACACTGAAGCTTTCTTT.

The rearrangement links TRBV5-1 to TRBJ2-6; possibly TRBD1 or TRBD2 for D (5 bases each). CDR3 length: 16 amino acids. Trimming stripped 4 bases from V and 2 bases from J, with 13 bases between. CDR1 is SGHRS, CDR2 YFSETQ, per germline. Written as DNA, the CDR3 is TGCGCCAGCAGCCTGACCGGGACCCCTGGGGCCAACGTCCTGACTTTC. Translated, it gives CASSLTGTPGANVLTF.

V gene TRBV18 combines with J gene TRBJ1-6; D gene uncertain. V was clipped by 0 bases and J by 7 bases, with 10 bases between them. Germline assignment: CDR1 KGHSH and CDR2 LQKENI. The CDR3 is 15 amino acids. This CDR3 reads CASSPPDGMNSPLHF. For the CDR3, the DNA is TGTGCCAGCTCACCACCCGATGGAATGAATTCACCCCTCCACTTT.

The V and J genes are TRBV12-3 or TRBV12-4 and TRBJ2-4, with unresolved D. Trimming left V 5 bases short and J 9 bases short, with 14 bases between. The CDR3 sequence is 13 residues long. The DNA for the CDR3 is TGTGCCAGCAGTCGCCGGAGTGTGGGCATTCAGTACTTC. Protein product: CASSRRSVGIQYF.

The chain links TRBV10-1 to TRBJ2-1; 10 bases match TRBD1. The CDR3 runs 15 residues. Trimming took 2 bases from V and 6 from J; bases not matched to a gene: 4. Germline CDR1 reads WNHNN; CDR2 reads SYGVQD (reference sequence). The CDR3 is CASSEPRTGGNEQFF. As DNA, the CDR3 is TGCGCCAGCAGTGAGCCTAGGACAGGGGGCAATGAGCAGTTCTTC.

This clone was detected once. J is TRBJ2-5 and V is TRBV7-6, with TRBD2 identical over 13 bases. The V and J ends lost 7 bases and 5 bases, in that order; junction bases with no gene match: 13. This CDR3 contains 17 residues. Germline CDR1 and CDR2: SGHVS and FNYEAQ. CDR3: CASTLGTSGAGTETQYF. The CDR3 nucleotides read TGTGCCAGCACCCTCGGGACTAGCGGGGCCGGAACGGAGACCCAGTACTTC.

The rearrangement uses TRBV14 and TRBJ2-3, with 9 bases matching TRBD1. The CDR3 consists of 14 residues. V gave up 5 bases and J gave up 7 bases; unmatched junction bases: 7. In germline, CDR1 is SGHDN, CDR2 FVKESK. The CDR3 here is CASSYRDRVYTQYF. In DNA, the CDR3 is TGTGCCAGCAGCTACCGGGACAGGGTTTATACGCAGTATTTT.

The rearrangement uses TRBV2 and TRBJ2-2; 7 nucleotides align to TRBD1. The trim removed 5 bases at V and 4 bases at J, leaving 4 bases unmatched. Germline V gene lookup returns CDR1 SNHLY and CDR2 FYNNEI. The CDR3 covers 14 residues. The DNA for the CDR3 is TGTGCCAGCAGTAGTACAGGGGTCACCGGGGAGCTGTTTTTT. Translated: CASSSTGVTGELFF.

The chain combines TRBV24-1 with TRBJ2-3, with D tentatively TRBD1 (5 bases). V shed 9 bases and J shed 0 bases, with 12 bases lying between them. The CDR3 runs to 14 residues. Germline V gene sequence: CDR1 KGHDR, CDR2 SFDVKD. The CDR3 coding sequence is TGTGCCACCGCCGCGCAGGGTAGCACAGATACGCAGTATTTT. Amino acids: CATAAQGSTDTQYF.

This sequence joins TRBV10-3 and TRBJ1-5; D not certain. CDR1 is ENHRY, CDR2 SYGVKD, per germline. This CDR3 contains 14 residues. V was pared by 5 bases and J by 6 bases, with 14 bases between. Here the CDR3 reads CAISSGRVGQPQHF. CDR3 sequence (DNA): TGTGCCATCAGTTCGGGAAGGGTCGGTCAGCCCCAGCATTTT.

The chain joins TRBV27 to TRBJ2-7, with 7 bases matching TRBD2. Trimming cost V 2 bases and J 5 bases; bases outside gene matches: 9. Looked up from germline, CDR1 is MNHEY and CDR2 is SMNVEV (reference sequence). The CDR3 runs 15 residues. The CDR3 sequence: CASSLGRAHGDEQYF. CDR3 bases: TGTGCCAGCAGTTTAGGGAGGGCCCACGGGGACGAGCAGTACTTC.